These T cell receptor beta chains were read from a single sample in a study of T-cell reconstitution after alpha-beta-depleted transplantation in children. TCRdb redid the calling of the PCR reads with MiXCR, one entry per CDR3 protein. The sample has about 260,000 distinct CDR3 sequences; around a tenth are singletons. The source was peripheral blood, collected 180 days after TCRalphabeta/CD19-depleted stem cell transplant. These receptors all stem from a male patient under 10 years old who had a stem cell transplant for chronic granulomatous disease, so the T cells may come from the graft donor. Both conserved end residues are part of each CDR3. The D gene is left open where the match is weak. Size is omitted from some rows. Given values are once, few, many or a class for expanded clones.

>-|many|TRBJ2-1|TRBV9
CASSVGREANEQFF
TGTGCCAGCAGCGTAGGAAGGGAGGCCAATGAGCAGTTCTTC
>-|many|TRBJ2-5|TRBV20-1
CSASPGSETQYF
TGCAGTGCTAGTCCGGGTAGTGAGACCCAGTACTTC
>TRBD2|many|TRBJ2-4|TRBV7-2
CASSPRLAGGLAKNIQYF
TGTGCCAGCAGCCCCAGACTAGCGGGGGGCTTAGCCAAAAACATTCAGTACTTC
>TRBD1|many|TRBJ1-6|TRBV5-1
CASSSRSRDRVNSPLHF
TGCGCCAGCAGCAGCCGGAGTCGGGACAGGGTGAATTCACCCCTCCACTTT
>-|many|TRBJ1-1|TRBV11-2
CASSSYSGGQDTEAFF
TGTGCCAGCAGCTCCTACAGTGGGGGCCAGGACACTGAAGCTTTCTTT
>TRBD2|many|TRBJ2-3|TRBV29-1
CSVDVGTTQYF
TGCAGCGTTGATGTTGGGACTACTCAGTATTTT
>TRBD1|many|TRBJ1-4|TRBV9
CASSAGTGGYEKLFF
TGTGCCAGCAGTGCCGGGACAGGGGGCTATGAAAAACTGTTTTTT
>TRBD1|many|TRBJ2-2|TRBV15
CATSRWTGETGELFF
TGTGCCACCAGCAGGTGGACAGGAGAAACCGGGGAGCTGTTTTTT
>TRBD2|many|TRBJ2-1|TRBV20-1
CSVPGLAGGQSYNEQFF
TGCAGTGTCCCGGGACTAGCGGGAGGGCAGTCCTACAATGAGCAGTTCTTC
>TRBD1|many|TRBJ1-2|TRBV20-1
CSARSYSTGTGTTRGGYTF
TGCAGTGCTAGATCCTATTCGACCGGGACAGGGACTACTAGGGGTGGCTACACCTTC
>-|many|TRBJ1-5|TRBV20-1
CSAGDDQQPQHF
TGCAGTGCCGGGGACGATCAGCAGCCCCAGCATTTT
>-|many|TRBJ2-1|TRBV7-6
CASSFVAGSSSYNEQFF
TGTGCCAGCAGCTTTGTTGCCGGATCGAGCTCCTACAATGAGCAGTTCTTC
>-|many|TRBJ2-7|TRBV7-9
CASSLLGRGEPEQYF
TGTGCCAGCAGCTTATTGGGCAGGGGGGAACCCGAGCAGTACTTC
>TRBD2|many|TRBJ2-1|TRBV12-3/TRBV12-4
CASRRLAGNNEQFF
TGTGCCAGCAGGAGACTAGCGGGAAACAATGAGCAGTTCTTC
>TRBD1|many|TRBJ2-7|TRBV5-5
CASSLGPGGTYEQYF
TGTGCCAGCAGCTTGGGACCAGGGGGTACCTACGAGCAGTACTTC
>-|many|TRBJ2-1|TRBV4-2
CASSRALAQFF
TGTGCCAGCAGCCGAGCCCTGGCGCAGTTCTTC
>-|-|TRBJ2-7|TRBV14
CASSSLGHWSYEQYF
TGTGCCAGCAGTTCCCTAGGGCATTGGTCCTACGAGCAGTACTTC
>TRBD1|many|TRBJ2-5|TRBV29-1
CSAPRTGKTSQYF
TGCAGTGCCCCCCGGACAGGCAAGACCTCCCAGTACTTC
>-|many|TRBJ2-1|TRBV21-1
CASTEDFETLSGRAAVGEQFF
TGTGCCAGCACGGAGGATTTTGAAACTCTTAGCGGGAGGGCCGCAGTAGGTGAGCAGTTCTTC
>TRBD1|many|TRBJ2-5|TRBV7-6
CASSLATGGWGQETQYF
TGTGCCAGCAGCTTAGCGACAGGGGGCTGGGGACAAGAGACCCAGTACTTC
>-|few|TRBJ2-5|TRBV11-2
CASSRLGGGNGVPYQETQYF
TGTGCCAGCAGCCGGTTGGGGGGGGGCAATGGAGTTCCCTACCAAGAGACCCAGTACTTC
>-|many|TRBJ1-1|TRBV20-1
CSARGQGGHTEAFF
TGCAGTGCTAGAGGGCAGGGCGGCCACACTGAAGCTTTCTTT
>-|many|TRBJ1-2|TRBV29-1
CSVDLGLNYGYTF
TGCAGCGTGGACCTCGGCCTCAACTATGGCTACACCTTC
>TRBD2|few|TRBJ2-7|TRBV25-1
CASRDTSGGHSYEQYF
TGTGCCAGCAGGGACACTAGCGGGGGCCACTCCTACGAGCAGTACTTC
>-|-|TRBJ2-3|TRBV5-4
CASSLVGTRYTQYF
TGTGCCAGCAGCTTGGTAGGAACCCGATATACGCAGTATTTT
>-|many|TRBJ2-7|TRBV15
CATSRDLVDSYEQYF
TGTGCCACCAGCAGAGATCTAGTCGACTCCTACGAGCAGTACTTC
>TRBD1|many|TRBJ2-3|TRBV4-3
CASSQVAGGPSTDTQYF
TGCGCCAGCAGCCAAGTCGCAGGGGGTCCTAGCACAGATACGCAGTATTTT
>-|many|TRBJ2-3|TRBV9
CASSGRDPLTDTQYF
TGTGCCAGCAGCGGCCGGGACCCACTCACAGATACGCAGTATTTT
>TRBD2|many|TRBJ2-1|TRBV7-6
CASSLDLAGNNEQFF
TGTGCCAGCAGCTTAGACCTAGCGGGGAACAATGAGCAGTTCTTC
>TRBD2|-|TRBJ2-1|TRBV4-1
CASSQSVAGTYNEQFF
TGCGCCAGCAGCCAATCGGTAGCGGGAACCTACAATGAGCAGTTCTTC
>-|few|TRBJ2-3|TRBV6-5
CASSYQGLHTDTQYF
TGTGCCAGCAGTTACCAGGGACTGCACACAGATACGCAGTATTTT